These 17 T cell receptor beta chains came from one sample sequenced in a study of cytotoxic CD8 clonotypes in ibrutinib-treated CLL. Measured with immunoSEQ multiplex PCR; TCRdb has only the in-frame clones, and not every one. The table lists hundreds of thousands of clones, more than 65% of them singletons. This specimen consisted of PBMCs, obtained after 12 months of ibrutinib treatment. These receptor sequences come from a human donor with chronic lymphocytic leukemia.

The V gene is TRBV6-5, the J gene TRBJ1-1; 7 nucleotides align to TRBD1. This CDR3 spans 15 amino acids. Trimming removed 2 bases from V and 5 bases from J; junction bases left unmatched: 8. Germline values: CDR1 MNHEY, CDR2 SVGAGI. The CDR3 loop is CASSYQRGRGTEAFF. The CDR3 bases are TGTGCCAGCAGTTACCAAAGGGGGCGCGGGACTGAAGCTTTCTTT.

V and J are TRBV6-5 and TRBJ2-1; D gene uncertain. Looked up from germline, CDR1 is MNHEY and CDR2 is SVGAGI. The germline V and J ends were trimmed by 2 bases and 0 bases, with 8 bases remaining between them. The CDR3 is 15 residues long. CDR3 sequence reads: CASSYRWGSYNEQFF. The CDR3 region has the DNA TGTGCCAGCAGTTACAGGTGGGGCTCCTACAATGAGCAGTTCTTC.

The chain combines TRBV30 with TRBJ2-6; D is unclear. Trimming stripped 3 bases from V and 2 bases from J, with 5 bases between. Germline CDR1 GTSNPN, CDR2 SVGIG (reference sequence). The CDR3 is 13 residues long. The CDR3 region is CAWSEPGANVLTF. In DNA, the CDR3 is TGTGCCTGGAGCGAGCCTGGGGCCAACGTCCTGACTTTC.

V gene TRBV18 combines with J gene TRBJ1-4; TRBD1 agrees at 9 bases. The CDR3 contains 15 residues. V dropped 6 bases and J dropped 5; count of bases not matched to a gene: 7. Germline V lookup: CDR1 KGHSH, CDR2 LQKENI. CDR3 sequence (DNA): TGTGCCAGCTCTCGAACCGGGACAGGGAATGAAAAACTGTTTTTT. It codes for CASSRTGTGNEKLFF.

This clone has ten or more counts. V usage is TRBV5-1 and J usage is TRBJ2-6, with 10 bases that match TRBD1. The trim removed 4 bases at V and 2 bases at J, leaving 6 bases unmatched. Per the germline V gene, CDR1 is SGHRS and CDR2 is YFSETQ. The CDR3 extends over 17 amino acids. This CDR3 reads CASSRKDRGAGANVLTF. The CDR3 nucleotides are TGCGCCAGCAGCCGGAAGGACAGGGGGGCTGGGGCCAACGTCCTGACTTTC.

The chain uses TRBV7-2 and TRBJ1-5; possibly TRBD1 for D (5 bases). Looked up from germline, CDR1 is SGHTA and CDR2 is FQGNSA. V shed 3 bases and J shed 2 bases, with 11 bases lying between them. The CDR3 consists of 15 residues. CDR3 in amino acids: CASSFDVGGNQPQHF. The CDR3 DNA follows: TGTGCCAGCAGCTTTGACGTAGGGGGCAATCAGCCCCAGCATTTT.

The table lists this clone with a few counts. The rearrangement joins TRBV5-5 to TRBJ2-1, with 10 bases identical to TRBD2. The J segment lost 1 base and the V segment lost 4 bases, leaving 8 bases of the junction unmatched. The CDR3 loop spans 17 amino acids. The germline gives CDR1 SGHKS, CDR2 YYEKEE (reference sequence). CDR3 region: CASSPARTSGSYNEQFF. CDR3 coding DNA: TGTGCCAGCAGCCCTGCCCGGACTAGCGGATCCTACAATGAGCAGTTCTTC. Combining the CDR3 with reference TRBV5-5 and TRBJ2-1 gives the whole variable domain DAGVTQSPTHLIKTRGQQVTLRCSPISGHKSVSWYQQVLGQGPQFIFQYYEKEERGRGNFPDRFSARQFPNYSSELNVNALLLGDSALYLCASSPARTSGSYNEQFFGPGTRLTVL.

The chain employs TRBV4-3 and TRBJ1-3; tentatively, D is TRBD1 (6 bases). Trimming cost V 5 bases and J 2 bases, with 10 bases left between them. Germline loops: CDR1 LGHNA, CDR2 YSLEER. The CDR3 runs 14 residues. CDR3 nucleotides: TGCGCCAGCAGCGAAGGGGGTGCTGGAAACACCATATATTTT. Its translation is CASSEGGAGNTIYF.

The chain employs TRBV5-6 and TRBJ1-1, with D maybe TRBD1 (6 bases). V lost 4 bases, J lost 0 bases, and 19 bases lay in between. Germline V gives CDR1 SGHDT, CDR2 YYEEEE. The CDR3 covers 17 residues. The DNA for the CDR3 is TGTGCCAGCAGCGATCGGACAGCGTTCAACATGAACACTGAAGCTTTCTTT. It encodes CASSDRTAFNMNTEAFF.

The chain is built from TRBV30 and TRBJ1-3; D is unresolved. This CDR3 has 13 residues. The germline V and J ends were trimmed by 2 bases and 0 bases, with 5 bases remaining between them. Germline CDR1 is GTSNPN and CDR2 is SVGIG (reference sequence). The CDR3 here is CAWSTISGNTIYF. The CDR3 bases are TGTGCCTGGAGTACGATCTCTGGAAACACCATATATTTT.

This clone was counted once. The V call is TRBV4-1, the J call TRBJ1-5, with 11 bases lining up with TRBD1. CDR1 MGHRA and CDR2 YSYEKL come from the germline V gene. Trimming removed 6 bases from V and 7 bases from J; junction bases left unmatched: 8. The CDR3 length is 15 residues. The CDR3, as DNA: TGCGCCAGCAGTCGAGGACAGGGGGCGGGACAGCCCCAGCATTTT. Translated, it gives CASSRGQGAGQPQHF.

Worth noting for this clone: Other DNA sequences in the sample encode the same CDR3. The chain employs TRBV7-2 and TRBJ2-1; D is uncertain. The CDR3 spans 14 residues. Trimming removed 1 base at V and 2 bases at J, with 6 bases between. CDR1 is SGHTA, CDR2 FQGNSA, per germline. In DNA form, the CDR3 reads TGTGCCAGCAGCTTAGGGTTAGCCTACAATGAGCAGTTCTTC. This encodes CASSLGLAYNEQFF. The full variable domain, rest sourced from reference TRBV7-2 and TRBJ2-1, is GAGVSQSPSNKVTEKGKDVELRCDPISGHTALYWYRQSLGQGLEFLIYFQGNSAPDKSGLPSDRFSAERTGGSVSTLTIQRTQQEDSAVYLCASSLGLAYNEQFFGPGTRLTVL.

The chain couples TRBV30 to TRBJ1-1; 7 nucleotides match TRBD1. Unmatched junction bases numbered 12, after V lost 0 bases and J lost 8 bases. The germline V gene encodes CDR1 GTSNPN and CDR2 SVGIG (reference sequence). The CDR3 has 15 residues. For the CDR3, the DNA is TGTGCCTGGAGTGTGCGGCAACAGGGGAGAAGGGAAGCTTTCTTT. The encoded protein is CAWSVRQQGRREAFF.

The chain employs TRBV7-3 and TRBJ2-2; the match to TRBD1 covers 7 bases. Germline V CDR1 and CDR2: SGHTA, FQGTGA. CDR3 length: 14 amino acids. V was clipped by 3 bases and J by 5 bases; unmatched bases: 3. CDR3 DNA sequence: TGTGCCAGCAGCTTTACAGGGGCAACCGGGGAGCTGTTTTTT. Translated: CASSFTGATGELFF.

This clone was observed a handful of times. V and J are TRBV18 and TRBJ2-3, with D perhaps TRBD1 (6 bases). Trimming removed 4 bases at V and 3 bases at J, with 11 bases between. CDR1 is KGHSH and CDR2 is LQKENI in the germline V gene. This CDR3 has 14 amino acids. CDR3: CASSLRTETDTQYF. In nucleotides, the CDR3 is TGTGCCAGCTCACTGAGGACAGAGACAGATACGCAGTATTTT.

Note on this clone: A read error may account for a junction end that differs from germline. The same CDR3 can be traced to other DNA sequences in this sample. The rearrangement uses TRBV7-2 and TRBJ2-5, with 11 bases aligning to TRBD2. CDR3 length: 14 amino acids. The germline V gene encodes CDR1 SGHTA and CDR2 FQGNSA. CDR3: CASSLAGGGETQYF. The CDR3 nucleotides are TGTGCCAGCAGCCTAGCGGGAGGTGGCGAGACCCAGTACTTC.

The chain employs TRBV29-1 and TRBJ1-1, with D uncertain. This CDR3 is 14 amino acids long. Trimming removed 0 bases at V and 3 bases at J, with 11 bases between. Germline lookup yields CDR1 SQVTM and CDR2 ANQGSEA. The CDR3 bases are TGCAGCGTTGAAGATGGCGGGGAGTACACTGAAGCTTTCTTT. Translating gives CSVEDGGEYTEAFF. The complete variable domain, with remaining parts taken from reference TRBV29-1 and TRBJ1-1, reads SAVISQKPSRDICQRGTSLTIQCQVDSQVTMMFWYRQQPGQSLTLIATANQGSEATYESGFVIDKFPISRPNLTFSTLTVSNMSPEDSSIYLCSVEDGGEYTEAFFGQGTRLTVV.